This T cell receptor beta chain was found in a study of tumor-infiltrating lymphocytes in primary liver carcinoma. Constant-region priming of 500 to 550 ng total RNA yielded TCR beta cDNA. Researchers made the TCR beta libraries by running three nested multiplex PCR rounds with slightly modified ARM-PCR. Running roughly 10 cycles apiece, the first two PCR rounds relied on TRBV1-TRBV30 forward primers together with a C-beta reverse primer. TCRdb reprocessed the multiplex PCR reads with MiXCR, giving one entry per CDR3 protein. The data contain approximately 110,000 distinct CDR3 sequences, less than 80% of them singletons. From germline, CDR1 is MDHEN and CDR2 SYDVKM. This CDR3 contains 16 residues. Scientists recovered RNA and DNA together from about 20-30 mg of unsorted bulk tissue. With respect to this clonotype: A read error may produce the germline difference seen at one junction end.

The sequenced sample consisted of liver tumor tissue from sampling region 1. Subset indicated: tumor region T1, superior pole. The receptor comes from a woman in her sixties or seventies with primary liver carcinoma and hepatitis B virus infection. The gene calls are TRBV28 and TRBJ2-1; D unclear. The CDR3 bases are TGTGCCAGCAGTTTAATCGTACGCAGGATAGACAATGATCAGTTCTTC. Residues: CASSLIVRRIDNDQFF.